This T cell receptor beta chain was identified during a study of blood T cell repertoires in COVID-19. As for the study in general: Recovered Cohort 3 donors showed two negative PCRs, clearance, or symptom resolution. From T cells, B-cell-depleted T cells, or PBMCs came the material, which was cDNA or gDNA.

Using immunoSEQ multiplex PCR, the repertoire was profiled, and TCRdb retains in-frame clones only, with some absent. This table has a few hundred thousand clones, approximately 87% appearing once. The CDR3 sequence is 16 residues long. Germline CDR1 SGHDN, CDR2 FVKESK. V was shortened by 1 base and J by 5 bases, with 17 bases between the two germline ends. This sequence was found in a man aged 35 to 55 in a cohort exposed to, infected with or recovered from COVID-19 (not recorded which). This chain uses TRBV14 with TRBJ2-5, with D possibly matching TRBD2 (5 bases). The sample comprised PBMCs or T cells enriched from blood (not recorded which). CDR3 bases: TGTGCCAGCAGCCAAGCGGCAGGCGGGCTGTTTGAGACCCAGTACTTC. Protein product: CASSQAAGGLFETQYF.